A single sample gave rise to the 2 T cell receptor beta chains below, sequenced in a study of memory CD4+ T cells and cytomegalovirus serostatus. Here immunoSEQ multiplex PCR was the method, and the copy in TCRdb shows in-frame clones only, minus some. The profile shows tens of thousands of clones, approximately 78% of them singletons. The sort gate was single viable CD3+CD4+CD8-CD45RO+ cells for memory CD4+ T cells. Sequencing used memory CD4+ T cells from blood. The receptor set was obtained from an adult in good health and CMV-seronegative.

The chain has TRBV6-1 and TRBJ1-5; the D is unclear. V shed 6 bases and J shed 4 bases, with 13 bases lying between them. Germline values: CDR1 MNHNS, CDR2 SASEGT. This CDR3 has 14 amino acids. In DNA, the CDR3 is TGTGCCAGCAGAGTACAAGAGAGGAATCAGCCCCAGCATTTT. It encodes CASRVQERNQPQHF.

This sequence joins TRBV2 and TRBJ2-5; 7 bases line up with TRBD1. With 4 bases clipped from V and 1 base from J, the junction kept 0 bases outside the gene matches. CDR3 size: 13 residues. CDR1 is SNHLY and CDR2 is FYNNEI in the germline V gene. CDR3 sequence reads: CASSGDSQETQYF. CDR3 bases: TGTGCCAGCAGTGGGGACAGCCAAGAGACCCAGTACTTC.